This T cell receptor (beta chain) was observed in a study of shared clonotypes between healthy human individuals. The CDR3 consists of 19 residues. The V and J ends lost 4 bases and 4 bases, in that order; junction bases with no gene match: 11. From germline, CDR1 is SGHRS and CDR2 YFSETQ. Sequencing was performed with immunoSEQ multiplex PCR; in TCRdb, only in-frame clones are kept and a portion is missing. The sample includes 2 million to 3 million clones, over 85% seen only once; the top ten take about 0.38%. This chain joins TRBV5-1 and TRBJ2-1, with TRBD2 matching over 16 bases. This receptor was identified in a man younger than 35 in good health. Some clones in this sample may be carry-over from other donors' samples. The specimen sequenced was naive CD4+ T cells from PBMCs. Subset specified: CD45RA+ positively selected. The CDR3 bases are TGCGCCAGCAGCACCTTGGGACTAGCGGGAGGGCCGGGTTACAATGAGCAGTTCTTC. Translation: CASSTLGLAGGPGYNEQFF.